The subject of this entry is one TCR beta chain. Its antigen is undetermined. The junction departs from the called germline gene at one end, perhaps through a read error. Germline V gene sequence: CDR1 LNHDA, CDR2 SQIVND (reference sequence). The CDR3 is 10 amino acids. Method: immunoSEQ multiplex PCR; TCRdb's copy keeps in-frame clones and lacks some. The sample consists of 10,000 to 11,000 clones, approximately 80% of them appearing once. These data belong to a study of follicular helper T cells after annual influenza vaccination. Study-wide results and limits: ICOS+CD38+ cTfh clonality tracked population frequency, and its change tracked circulating plasmablast change.

Time point meaning: 2015-2016 season, 7 days after influenza vaccination. Vaccine contraindications, substance abuse, HIV/AIDS, active malignancy and active illness excluded donors. ICOS+CD38+ and ICOS-CD38- fractions were sorted from non-naive CD4+CXCR5+PD-1+ cells. This specimen was CXCR5+ CD38- circulating T follicular helper cells from blood, taken 7 days after influenza vaccination. Stated subset: circulating Tfh, non-naive CD4+CXCR5+PD-1+ (ICOS+CD38+ or ICOS-CD38-). This receptor was obtained from an adult who received the influenza vaccine. The V and J genes are TRBV19 and TRBJ1-1; the D is unclear. The CDR3 DNA is TGTGCCAGTAGTATAAGTCATCCGATCTTT. It codes for CASSISHPIF.